This T cell receptor beta chain was recovered during a study of cytomegalovirus exposure and HLA in healthy donors. The CDR3 runs to 14 residues. Germline V CDR1 and CDR2: SEHNR, FQNEAQ (reference sequence). Trimming cost V 6 bases and J 6 bases; bases outside gene matches: 6. The study ran its PCR with 60 Vbeta and 13 Jbeta primers. TCRdb keeps only in-frame clones here, not all; method: immunoSEQ multiplex PCR. This repertoire shows 170,000 or so clones, under 90% found once; its top ten account for around 4.9%. The chain has TRBV7-9 and TRBJ2-2; 8 nucleotides agree with TRBD1. Specimen: PBMCs. The receptor was isolated from a man younger than 35 in good health and CMV-seronegative. CDR3 residues: CASRGTGRPGELFF. The CDR3 bases are TGTGCCAGCAGGGGGACAGGTCGGCCCGGGGAGCTGTTTTTT.